This note documents a single T cell receptor beta chain sequence. This specimen belongs to a study of shared clonotypes between healthy human individuals. V was shortened by 4 bases and J by 1 base, with 7 bases between the two germline ends. The CDR3 length is 13 residues. Per the germline V gene, CDR1 is SNHLY and CDR2 is FYNNEI. Profiled with immunoSEQ multiplex PCR; TCRdb holds only in-frame clones, not every one. The sample holds fewer than 3 million clones, roughly 90% seen once. V and J are TRBV2 and TRBJ1-1; D remains ambiguous. This clonotype originated in a man aged 18 to 29 in good health. Some clones in this sample may be carry-over from other donors' samples. Sequenced: naive CD4+ T cells from PBMCs. Subset meaning: CD45RA+ positively selected. CDR3 DNA: TGTGCCAGCAGTGTCGAAGCGAACACTGAAGCTTTCTTT. This sequence encodes CASSVEANTEAFF.